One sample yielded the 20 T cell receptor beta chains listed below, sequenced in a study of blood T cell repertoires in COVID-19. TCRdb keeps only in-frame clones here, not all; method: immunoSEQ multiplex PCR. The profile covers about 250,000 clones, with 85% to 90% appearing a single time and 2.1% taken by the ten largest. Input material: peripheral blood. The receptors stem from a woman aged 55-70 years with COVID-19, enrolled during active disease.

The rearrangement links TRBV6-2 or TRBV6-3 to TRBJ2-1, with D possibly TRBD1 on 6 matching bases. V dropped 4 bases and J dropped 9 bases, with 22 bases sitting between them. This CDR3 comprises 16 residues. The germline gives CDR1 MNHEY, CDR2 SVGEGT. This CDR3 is CASSWGPTTVGIEQFF. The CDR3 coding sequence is TGTGCCAGCAGTTGGGGGCCGACGACCGTTGGGATTGAGCAGTTCTTC.

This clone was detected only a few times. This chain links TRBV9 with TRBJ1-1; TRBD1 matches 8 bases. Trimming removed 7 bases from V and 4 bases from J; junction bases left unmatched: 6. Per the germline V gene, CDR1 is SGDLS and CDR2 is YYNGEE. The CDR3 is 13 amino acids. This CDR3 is CASGQGRGTEAFF. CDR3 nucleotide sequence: TGTGCCAGCGGACAGGGACGGGGCACTGAAGCTTTCTTT. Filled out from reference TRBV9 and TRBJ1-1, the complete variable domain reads DSGVTQTPKHLITATGQRVTLRCSPRSGDLSVYWYQQSLDQGLQFLIQYYNGEERAKGNILERFSAQQFPDLHSELNLSSLELGDSALYFCASGQGRGTEAFFGQGTRLTVV.

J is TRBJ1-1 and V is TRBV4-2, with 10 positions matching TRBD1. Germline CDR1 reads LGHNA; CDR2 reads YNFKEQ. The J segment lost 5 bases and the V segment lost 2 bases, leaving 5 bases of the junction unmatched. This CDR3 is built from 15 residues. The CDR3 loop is CASSQPRTGGTEAFF. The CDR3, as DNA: TGTGCCAGCAGCCAACCACGGACAGGGGGAACTGAAGCTTTCTTT.

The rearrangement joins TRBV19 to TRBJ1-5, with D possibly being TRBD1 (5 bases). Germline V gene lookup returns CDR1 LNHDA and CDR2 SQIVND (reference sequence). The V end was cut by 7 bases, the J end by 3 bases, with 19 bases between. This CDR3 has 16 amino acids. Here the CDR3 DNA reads TGTGCCAGTACCCGTCGGGGGACCTACTTCAATCAGCCCCAGCATTTT. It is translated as CASTRRGTYFNQPQHF. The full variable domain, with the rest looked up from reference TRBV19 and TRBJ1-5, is DGGITQSPKYLFRKEGQNVTLSCEQNLNHDAMYWYRQDPGQGLRLIYYSQIVNDFQKGDIAEGYSVSREKKESFPLTVTSAQKNPTAFYLCASTRRGTYFNQPQHFGDGTRLSIL.

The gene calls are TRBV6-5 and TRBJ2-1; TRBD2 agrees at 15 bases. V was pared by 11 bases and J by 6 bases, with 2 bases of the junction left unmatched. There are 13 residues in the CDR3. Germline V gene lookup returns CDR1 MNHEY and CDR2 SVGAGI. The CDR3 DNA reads TGTGCCGGGGGACTAGCGGGGGGCAATGAGCAGTTCTTC. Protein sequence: CAGGLAGGNEQFF.

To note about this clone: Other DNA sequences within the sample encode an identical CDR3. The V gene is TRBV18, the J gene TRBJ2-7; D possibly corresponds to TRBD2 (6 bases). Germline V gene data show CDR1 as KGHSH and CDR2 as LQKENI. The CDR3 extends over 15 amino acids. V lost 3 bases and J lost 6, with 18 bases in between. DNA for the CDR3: TGTGCCAGCTCACCGGGGGGATTGGGAGGCGCCGAGCAGTACTTC. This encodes CASSPGGLGGAEQYF.

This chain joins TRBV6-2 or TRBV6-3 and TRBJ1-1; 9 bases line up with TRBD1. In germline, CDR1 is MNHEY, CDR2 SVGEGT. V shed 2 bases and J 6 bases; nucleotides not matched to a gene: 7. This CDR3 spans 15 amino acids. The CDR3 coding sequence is TGTGCCAGCAGTTACAAAACCGGGACAGGGTCTGAAGCTTTCTTT. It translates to CASSYKTGTGSEAFF.

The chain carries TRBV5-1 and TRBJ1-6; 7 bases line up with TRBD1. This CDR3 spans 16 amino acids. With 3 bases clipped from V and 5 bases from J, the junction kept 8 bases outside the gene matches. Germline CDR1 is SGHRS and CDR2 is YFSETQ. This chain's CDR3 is CASSSNYRGNNSPLHF. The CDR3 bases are TGCGCCAGCAGCTCGAATTACAGGGGAAATAATTCACCCCTCCACTTT.

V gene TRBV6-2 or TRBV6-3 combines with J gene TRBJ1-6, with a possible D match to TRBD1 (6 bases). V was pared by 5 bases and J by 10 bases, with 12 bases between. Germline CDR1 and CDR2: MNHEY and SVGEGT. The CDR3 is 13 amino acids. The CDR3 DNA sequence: TGTGCCAGCAGTGCACAGGGTCGGTCACCCCTCCACTTT. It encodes CASSAQGRSPLHF.

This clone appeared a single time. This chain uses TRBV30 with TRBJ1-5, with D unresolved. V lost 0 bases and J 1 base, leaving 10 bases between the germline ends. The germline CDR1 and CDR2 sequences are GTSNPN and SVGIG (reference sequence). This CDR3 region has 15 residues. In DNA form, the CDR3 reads TGTGCCTGGAGTGTACGAGGGATAAGCAATCAGCCCCAGCATTTT. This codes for CAWSVRGISNQPQHF. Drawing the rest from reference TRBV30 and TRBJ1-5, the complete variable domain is SQTIHQWPATLVQPVGSPLSLECTVEGTSNPNLYWYRQAAGRGLQLLFYSVGIGQISSEVPQNLSASRPQDRQFILSSKKLLLSDSGFYLCAWSVRGISNQPQHFGDGTRLSIL.

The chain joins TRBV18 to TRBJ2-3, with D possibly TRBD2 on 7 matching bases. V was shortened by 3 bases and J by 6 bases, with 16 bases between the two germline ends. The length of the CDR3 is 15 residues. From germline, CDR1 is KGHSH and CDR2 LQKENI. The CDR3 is CASSPRAGARDTQYF. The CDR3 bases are TGTGCCAGCTCACCGAGGGCGGGGGCAAGGGATACGCAGTATTTT.

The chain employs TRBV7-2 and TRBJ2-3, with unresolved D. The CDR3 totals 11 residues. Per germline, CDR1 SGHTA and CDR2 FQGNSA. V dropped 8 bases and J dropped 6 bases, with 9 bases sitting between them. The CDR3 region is CASRDWDTQYF. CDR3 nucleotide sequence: TGTGCCAGCCGAGACTGGGATACGCAGTATTTT.

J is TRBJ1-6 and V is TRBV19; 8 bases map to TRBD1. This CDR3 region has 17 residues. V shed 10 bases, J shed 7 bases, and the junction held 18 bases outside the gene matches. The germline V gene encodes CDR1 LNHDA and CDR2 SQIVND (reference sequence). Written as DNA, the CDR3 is TGTGCCACAAGTTTCCAAATGACAGGGGTAGGAAATTCACCCCTCCACTTT. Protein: CATSFQMTGVGNSPLHF.

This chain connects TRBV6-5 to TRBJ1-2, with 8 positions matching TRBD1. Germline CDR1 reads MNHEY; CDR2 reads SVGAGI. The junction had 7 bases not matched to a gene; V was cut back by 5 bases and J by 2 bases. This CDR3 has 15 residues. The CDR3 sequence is CASSRLDRENYGYTF. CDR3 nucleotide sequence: TGTGCCAGCAGTCGGCTGGACAGGGAGAACTATGGCTACACCTTC.

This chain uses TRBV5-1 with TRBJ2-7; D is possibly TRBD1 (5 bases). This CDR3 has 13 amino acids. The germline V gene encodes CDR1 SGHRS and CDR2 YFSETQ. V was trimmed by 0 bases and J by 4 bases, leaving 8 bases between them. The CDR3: CASSLEAGYEQYF. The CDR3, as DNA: TGCGCCAGCAGCTTGGAGGCAGGGTACGAGCAGTACTTC.

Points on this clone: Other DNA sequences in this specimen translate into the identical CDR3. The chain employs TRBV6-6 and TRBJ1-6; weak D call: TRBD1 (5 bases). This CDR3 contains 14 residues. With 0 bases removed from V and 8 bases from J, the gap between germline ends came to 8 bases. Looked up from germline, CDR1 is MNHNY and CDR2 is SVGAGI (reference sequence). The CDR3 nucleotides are TGTGCCAGCAGTTACTCAGGGGAAGATTCACCCCTCCACTTT. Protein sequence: CASSYSGEDSPLHF.

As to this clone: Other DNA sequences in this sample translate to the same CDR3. This chain's CDR3 is CASSLGQGNTEAFF. CDR3 coding DNA: TGTGCCAGCAGCTTAGGGCAGGGAAACACTGAAGCTTTCTTT. The chain combines TRBV7-2 with TRBJ1-1, with D possibly being TRBD1 (5 bases). Germline assignment: CDR1 SGHTA and CDR2 FQGNSA. Trimming stripped 1 base from V and 2 bases from J, with 8 bases between. The CDR3 length is 14 residues.

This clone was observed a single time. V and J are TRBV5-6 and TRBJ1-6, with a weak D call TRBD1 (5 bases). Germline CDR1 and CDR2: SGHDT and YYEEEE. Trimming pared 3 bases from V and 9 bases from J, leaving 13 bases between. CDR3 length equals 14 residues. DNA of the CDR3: TGTGCCAGCAGCTGGGGGGTCAGCGGTTCACCCCTCCACTTT. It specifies CASSWGVSGSPLHF.

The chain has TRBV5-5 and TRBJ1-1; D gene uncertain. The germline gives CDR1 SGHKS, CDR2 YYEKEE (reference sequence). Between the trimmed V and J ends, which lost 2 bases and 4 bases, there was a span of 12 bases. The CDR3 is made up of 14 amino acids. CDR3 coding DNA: TGTGCCAGCAGCTTACCGGGATTGGGCACTGAAGCTTTCTTT. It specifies CASSLPGLGTEAFF.

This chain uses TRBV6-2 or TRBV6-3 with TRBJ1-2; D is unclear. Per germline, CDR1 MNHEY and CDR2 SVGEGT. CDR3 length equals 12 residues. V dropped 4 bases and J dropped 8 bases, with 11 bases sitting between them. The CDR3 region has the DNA TGTGCCAGCAGTTCTTCAGCAGGCGGCTACACCTTC. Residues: CASSSSAGGYTF.